The following is a T cell receptor (beta chain) sequence with its context. The record originates from a study of blood T cell repertoires in COVID-19. The table came from immunoSEQ multiplex PCR; TCRdb's copy has only in-frame clones and leaves some out. The sample consists of roughly 130,000 clones, about 86% of them appearing once. V lost 3 bases, J lost 6 bases, and 17 bases lay in between. The CDR3 length is 15 residues. Germline V gives CDR1 ENHRY, CDR2 SYGVKD. The chain combines TRBV10-3 with TRBJ1-2; weak D call: TRBD1 (6 bases). Source material: PBMCs or T cells enriched from blood (not recorded which). The origin of this receptor is a woman aged 45-65 years who had recovered from COVID-19. The CDR3 sequence: CAISESRGFGDGYTF. The CDR3 bases are TGTGCCATCAGTGAAAGCAGGGGTTTTGGAGATGGCTACACCTTC.